Detailed here is one T cell receptor (beta chain). The table came from immunoSEQ multiplex PCR; TCRdb's copy has only in-frame clones and leaves some out. Of roughly 98,000 clones listed, roughly 78% are singletons. This entry belongs to a study of control samples from healthy donors and cancer patients. The CDR3 covers 13 residues. Germline CDR1 and CDR2: MNHEY and SVGAGI. Trimming shortened V by 2 bases and J by 4 bases, and 8 bases separated the two germline ends. The gene calls are TRBV6-5 and TRBJ1-1; D perhaps matches TRBD1 (6 bases). The receptor's source is a woman between 55 and 75 years old in good health. Sequenced input: blood. CDR3 coding DNA: TGTGCCAGCAGTTACCAGGGGTCCACTGAAGCTTTCTTT. The encoded protein is CASSYQGSTEAFF.